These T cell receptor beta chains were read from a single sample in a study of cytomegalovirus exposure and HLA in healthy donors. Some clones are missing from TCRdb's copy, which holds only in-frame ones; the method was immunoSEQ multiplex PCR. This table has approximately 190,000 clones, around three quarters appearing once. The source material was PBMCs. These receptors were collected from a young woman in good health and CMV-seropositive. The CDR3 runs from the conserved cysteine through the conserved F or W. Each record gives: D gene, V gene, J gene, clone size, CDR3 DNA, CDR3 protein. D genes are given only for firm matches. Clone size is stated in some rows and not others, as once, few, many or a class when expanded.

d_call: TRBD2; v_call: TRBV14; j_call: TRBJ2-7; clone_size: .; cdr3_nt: TGTGCCAGCAGCCACCCACCCCTGACTAGCGGGTTCTCCGCCTACGAGCAGTACTTC; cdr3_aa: CASSHPPLTSGFSAYEQYF
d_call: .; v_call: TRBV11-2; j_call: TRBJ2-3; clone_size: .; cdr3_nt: TGTGCCAGCAGCTTAGATGTGGGGGCCGCAGATACGCAGTATTTT; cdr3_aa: CASSLDVGAADTQYF
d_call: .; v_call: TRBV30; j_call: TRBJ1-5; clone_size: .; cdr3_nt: TGTGCCTGGAGTGCCTGGGGGGGCCCATGGAACCAGCCCCAGCATTTT; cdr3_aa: CAWSAWGGPWNQPQHF
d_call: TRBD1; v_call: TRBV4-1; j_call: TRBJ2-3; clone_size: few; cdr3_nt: TGCGCCAGCAGCCTGACAGGGTTGGGCACAGATACGCAGTATTTT; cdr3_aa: CASSLTGLGTDTQYF
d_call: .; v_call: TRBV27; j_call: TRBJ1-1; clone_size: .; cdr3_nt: TGTGCCAGCAGTATGCCACTAGGACAGCGTAGCTTGGGCACTGAAGCTTTCTTT; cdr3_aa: CASSMPLGQRSLGTEAFF
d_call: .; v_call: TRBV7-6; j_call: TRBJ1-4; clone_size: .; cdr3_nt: TGTGCCAGCAGCTTTCAAGGGGTGGCAACTAATGAAAAACTGTTTTTT; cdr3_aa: CASSFQGVATNEKLFF
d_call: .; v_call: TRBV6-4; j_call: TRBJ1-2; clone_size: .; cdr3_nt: TGTGCCAGCAGTGACTCGCCCGGAGACGCAGCTAACTATGGCTACACCTTC; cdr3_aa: CASSDSPGDAANYGYTF
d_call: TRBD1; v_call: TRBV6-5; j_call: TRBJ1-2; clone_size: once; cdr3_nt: TGTGCCAGCAGTCCCTCGACAGGGGGCTTGTATGGCTACACCTTC; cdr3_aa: CASSPSTGGLYGYTF
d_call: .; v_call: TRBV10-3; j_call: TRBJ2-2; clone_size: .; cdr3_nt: TGTGCCGCGACAGGCATCGCGAACACCGGGGAGCTGTTTTTT; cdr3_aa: CAATGIANTGELFF
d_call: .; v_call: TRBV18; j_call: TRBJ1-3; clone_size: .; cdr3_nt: TGTGCCAGCTCACCACTGGAGGGACCTGGAAACACCATATATTTT; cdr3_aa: CASSPLEGPGNTIYF
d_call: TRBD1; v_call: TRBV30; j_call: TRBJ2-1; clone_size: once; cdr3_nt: TGTGCCTGGAGTGGGGCGGGACAGGTTTACAATGAGCAGTTCTTC; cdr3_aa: CAWSGAGQVYNEQFF
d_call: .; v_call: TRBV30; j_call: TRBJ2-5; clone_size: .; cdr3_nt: TGTGCCTGGAGTCTAACGGTCAAAGAGACCCAGTACTTC; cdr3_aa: CAWSLTVKETQYF
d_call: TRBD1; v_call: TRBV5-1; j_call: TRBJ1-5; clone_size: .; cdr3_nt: TGCGCCAGCAGCTTGGGACCCGGACAGGGAAGCAATCAGCCCCAGCATTTT; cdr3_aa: CASSLGPGQGSNQPQHF
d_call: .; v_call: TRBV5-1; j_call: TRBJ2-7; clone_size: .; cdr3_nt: TGCGCCAGCAGCTTGGGGGCAGGGTTGGACGAGCAGTACTTC; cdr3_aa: CASSLGAGLDEQYF
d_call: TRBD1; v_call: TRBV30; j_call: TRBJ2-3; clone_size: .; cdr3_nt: TGTGCCTGGAGTAAGGACAGGGGAACAGATACGCAGTATTTT; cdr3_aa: CAWSKDRGTDTQYF
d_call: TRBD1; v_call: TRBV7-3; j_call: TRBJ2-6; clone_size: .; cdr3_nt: TGTGCCAGCGGACAGGCTGGGGCCAACGTCCTGACTTTC; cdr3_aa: CASGQAGANVLTF
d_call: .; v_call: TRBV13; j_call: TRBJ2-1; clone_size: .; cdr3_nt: TGTGCCAGCAGCTTATCCAGGGGATCCTACAATGAGCAGTTCTTC; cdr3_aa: CASSLSRGSYNEQFF
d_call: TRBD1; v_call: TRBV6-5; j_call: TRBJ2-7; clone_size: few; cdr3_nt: TGTGCCAGCAGACCGACAGGGGGCGAATACGAGCAGTACTTC; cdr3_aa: CASRPTGGEYEQYF
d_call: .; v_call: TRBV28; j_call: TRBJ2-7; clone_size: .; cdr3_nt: TGTGCCAGCAGTTTCTTGACAGCACCCTACGAGCAGTACTTC; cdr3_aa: CASSFLTAPYEQYF
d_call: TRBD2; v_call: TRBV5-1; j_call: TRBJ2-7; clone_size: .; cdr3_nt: TGCGCCAGCACACGGGGCGGGGGCTCCTACGAGCAGTACTTC; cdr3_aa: CASTRGGGSYEQYF
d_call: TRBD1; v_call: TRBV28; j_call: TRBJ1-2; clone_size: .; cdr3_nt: TGTGCCAGCAGTTTGACCGCAGGGGGCCCCTATGGCTACACCTTC; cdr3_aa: CASSLTAGGPYGYTF
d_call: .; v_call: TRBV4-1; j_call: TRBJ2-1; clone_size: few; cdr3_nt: TGCGCCAGCAGCCAAGTCGCGTCCAGGGAGGTCCACAATGAGCAGTTCTTC; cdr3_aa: CASSQVASREVHNEQFF
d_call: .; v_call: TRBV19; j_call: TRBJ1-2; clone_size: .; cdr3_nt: TGTGCCAGTACCAGGACAGACTATGGCTACACCTTC; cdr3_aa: CASTRTDYGYTF
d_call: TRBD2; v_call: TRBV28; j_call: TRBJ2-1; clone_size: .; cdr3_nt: TGTGCCAGCAGTTTGGGACTAGCGGAATACAATGAGCAGTTCTTC; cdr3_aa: CASSLGLAEYNEQFF
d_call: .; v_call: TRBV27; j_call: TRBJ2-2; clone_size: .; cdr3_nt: TGTGCCAGCAGCAAGACTCCCGCGCCTCAGACCGGGGAGCTGTTTTTT; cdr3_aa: CASSKTPAPQTGELFF
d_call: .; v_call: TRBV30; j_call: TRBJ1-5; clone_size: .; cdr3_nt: TGTGCCTGGTCCCAGGGGTTAGAACAGCCCCAGCATTTT; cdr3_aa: CAWSQGLEQPQHF
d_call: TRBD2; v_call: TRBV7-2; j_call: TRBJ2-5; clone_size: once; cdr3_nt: TGTGCCAGCAGCCCCGGGCTACTAGCGGGAGGGGGGGCAGAGACCCAGTACTTC; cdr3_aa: CASSPGLLAGGGAETQYF
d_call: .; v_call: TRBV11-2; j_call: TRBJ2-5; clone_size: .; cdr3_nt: TGTGCCAGCAACGCGCCGGGTTTCACTCGAGAGACCCAGTACTTC; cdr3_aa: CASNAPGFTRETQYF
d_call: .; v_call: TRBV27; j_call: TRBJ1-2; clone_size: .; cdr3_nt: TGTGCCAGCAGTTTAAAATTCTTCGGGACAAGCTTTTATGGCTACACCTTC; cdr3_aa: CASSLKFFGTSFYGYTF
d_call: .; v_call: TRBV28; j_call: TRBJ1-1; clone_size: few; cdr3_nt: TGTGCCAGCAGCACTTCTGACAAACCGTTGAACACTGAAGCTTTCTTT; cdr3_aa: CASSTSDKPLNTEAFF
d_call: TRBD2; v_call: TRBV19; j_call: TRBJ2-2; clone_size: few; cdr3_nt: TGTGCCAGTAGTTCTTATAGCGGGAGGGTTTCCACCGGGGAGCTGTTTTTT; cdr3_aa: CASSSYSGRVSTGELFF
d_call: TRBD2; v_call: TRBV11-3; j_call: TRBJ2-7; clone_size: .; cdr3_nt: TGTGCCAGCAGCTTAGGCGGCGGGGGGTACGAGCAGTACTTC; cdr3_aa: CASSLGGGGYEQYF
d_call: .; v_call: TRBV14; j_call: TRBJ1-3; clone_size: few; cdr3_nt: TGTGCCAGCAGTCCCGCTACGCTGGTTGGACTGTCTGGAAACACCATATATTTT; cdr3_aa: CASSPATLVGLSGNTIYF
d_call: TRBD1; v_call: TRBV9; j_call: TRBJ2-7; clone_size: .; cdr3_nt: TGTGCCAGCAGCGTAGACGGGACAGGAGACGAGCAGTACTTC; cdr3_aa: CASSVDGTGDEQYF
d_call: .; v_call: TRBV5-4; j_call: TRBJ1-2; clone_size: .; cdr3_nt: TGTGCCAGCAGCCCCCAGCGTCCTAACTATGGCTACACCTTC; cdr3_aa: CASSPQRPNYGYTF
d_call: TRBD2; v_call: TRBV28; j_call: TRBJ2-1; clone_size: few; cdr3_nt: TGTGCCAGCAGTGGGAGGGCGACCCGGTGGCAGGAGCAGTTCTTC; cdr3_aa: CASSGRATRWQEQFF
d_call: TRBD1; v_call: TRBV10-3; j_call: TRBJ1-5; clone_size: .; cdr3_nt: TGTGCCATCAGCCAGGGACAGTACAATCAGCCCCAGCATTTT; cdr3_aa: CAISQGQYNQPQHF
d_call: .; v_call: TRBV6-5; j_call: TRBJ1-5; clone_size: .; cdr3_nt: TGTGCCAGCAGTTATGATGCAGGGGCCCAGCCCCAGCATTTT; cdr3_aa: CASSYDAGAQPQHF
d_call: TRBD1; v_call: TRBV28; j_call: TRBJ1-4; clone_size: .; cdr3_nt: TGTGCCAGCAGTTTACCCGGACAGGGGGCAGGTGAAAAACTGTTTTTT; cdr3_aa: CASSLPGQGAGEKLFF
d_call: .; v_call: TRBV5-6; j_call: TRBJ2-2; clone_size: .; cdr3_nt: TGTGCCAGCAGCTTGTCAGGGGTCCCCGGGGAGCTGTTTTTT; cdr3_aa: CASSLSGVPGELFF
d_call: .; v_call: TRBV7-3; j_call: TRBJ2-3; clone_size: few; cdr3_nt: TGTGCCAGCAGCTTGGGGGGAACAGATACGCAGTATTTT; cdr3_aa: CASSLGGTDTQYF
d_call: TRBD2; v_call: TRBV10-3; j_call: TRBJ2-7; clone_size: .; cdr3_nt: TGTGCCATCAGTCCGCGGGGGGCGGCCTACGAGCAGTACTTC; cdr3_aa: CAISPRGAAYEQYF
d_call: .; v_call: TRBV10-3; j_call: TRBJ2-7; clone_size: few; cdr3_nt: TGTGCCATCAGTGAGTCCTTGGGGGGTCCCTACGAGCAGTACTTC; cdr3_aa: CAISESLGGPYEQYF
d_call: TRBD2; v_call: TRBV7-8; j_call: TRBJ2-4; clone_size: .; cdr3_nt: TGTGCCAGCAGCTCAGACGGGAGGGGGAACATTCAGTACTTC; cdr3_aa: CASSSDGRGNIQYF
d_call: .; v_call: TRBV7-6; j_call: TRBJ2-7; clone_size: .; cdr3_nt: TGTGCCAGCAGCTTAGCGTCCGAGTACGAGCAGTACTTC; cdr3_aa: CASSLASEYEQYF
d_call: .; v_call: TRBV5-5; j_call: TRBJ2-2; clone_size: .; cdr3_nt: TGTGCCAGCAGCTTGCTTGGGGGCCCGAACACCGGGGAGCTGTTTTTT; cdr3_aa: CASSLLGGPNTGELFF
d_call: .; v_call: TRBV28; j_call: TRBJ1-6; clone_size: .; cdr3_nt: TGTGCCAGCCGTCTTCGGTCCTATAATTCACCCCTCCACTTT; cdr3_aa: CASRLRSYNSPLHF
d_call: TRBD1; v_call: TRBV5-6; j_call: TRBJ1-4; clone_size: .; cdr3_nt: TGTGCCAGCAGCCGGACAGGGGATGAAAAACTGTTTTTT; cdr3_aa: CASSRTGDEKLFF
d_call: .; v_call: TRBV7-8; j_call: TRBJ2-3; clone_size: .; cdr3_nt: TGTGCCAGCAGCTTAGCAGCGGCTCCTGGCACAGATACGCAGTATTTT; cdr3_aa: CASSLAAAPGTDTQYF
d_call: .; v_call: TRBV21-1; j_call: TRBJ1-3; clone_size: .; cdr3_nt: TGTGCCAGCAGCGTTAGAGGGACAGCCACTGGAAACACCATATATTTT; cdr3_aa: CASSVRGTATGNTIYF
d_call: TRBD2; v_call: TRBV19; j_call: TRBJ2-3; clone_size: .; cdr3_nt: TGTGCCAGTAGTGTTGGGGGAGGGGTAGATACGCAGTATTTT; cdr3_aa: CASSVGGGVDTQYF
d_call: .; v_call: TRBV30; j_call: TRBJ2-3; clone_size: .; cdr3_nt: TGTGCCTGGAGGCCCCTCACCACCTACACAGATACGCAGTATTTT; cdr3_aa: CAWRPLTTYTDTQYF
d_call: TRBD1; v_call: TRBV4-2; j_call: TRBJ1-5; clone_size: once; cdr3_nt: TGTGCCAGCAGCTGGACCGCTGACAGGGGCGGCAATCAGCCCCAGCATTTT; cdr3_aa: CASSWTADRGGNQPQHF
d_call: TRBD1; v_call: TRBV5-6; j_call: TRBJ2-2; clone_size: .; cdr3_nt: TGTGCCAGCAGGGTGACAGGGAAAGGCGGGGAGCTGTTTTTT; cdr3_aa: CASRVTGKGGELFF
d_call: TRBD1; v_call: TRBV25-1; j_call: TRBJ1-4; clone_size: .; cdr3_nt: TGTGCCAGCATCGGGACAGGGGGCGATGAAAAACTGTTTTTT; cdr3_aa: CASIGTGGDEKLFF
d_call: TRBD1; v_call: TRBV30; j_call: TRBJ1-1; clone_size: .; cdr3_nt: TGTGCCTGGAGTACCGGGGGACAGGGCGGCCACACTGAAGCTTTCTTT; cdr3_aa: CAWSTGGQGGHTEAFF
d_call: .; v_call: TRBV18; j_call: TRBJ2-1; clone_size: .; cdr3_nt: TGTGCCAGCTCATCCGTCGCGTTCGAAAATGAGCAGTTCTTC; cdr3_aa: CASSSVAFENEQFF